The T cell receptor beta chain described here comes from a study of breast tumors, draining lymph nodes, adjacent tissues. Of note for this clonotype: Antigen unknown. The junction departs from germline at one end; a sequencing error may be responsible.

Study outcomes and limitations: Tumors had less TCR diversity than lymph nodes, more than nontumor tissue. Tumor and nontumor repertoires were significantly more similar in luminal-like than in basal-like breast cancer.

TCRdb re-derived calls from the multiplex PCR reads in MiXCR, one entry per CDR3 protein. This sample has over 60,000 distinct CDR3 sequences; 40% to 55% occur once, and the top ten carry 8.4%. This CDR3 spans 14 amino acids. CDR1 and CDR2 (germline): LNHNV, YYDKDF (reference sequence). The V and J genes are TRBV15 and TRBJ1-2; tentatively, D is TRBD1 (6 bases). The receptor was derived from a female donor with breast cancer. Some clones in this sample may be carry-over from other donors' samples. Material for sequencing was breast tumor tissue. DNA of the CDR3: TGTGCCACCGGCAGAATACAGGGCCCCTATGGCTGCACCTTC. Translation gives CATGRIQGPYGCTF.